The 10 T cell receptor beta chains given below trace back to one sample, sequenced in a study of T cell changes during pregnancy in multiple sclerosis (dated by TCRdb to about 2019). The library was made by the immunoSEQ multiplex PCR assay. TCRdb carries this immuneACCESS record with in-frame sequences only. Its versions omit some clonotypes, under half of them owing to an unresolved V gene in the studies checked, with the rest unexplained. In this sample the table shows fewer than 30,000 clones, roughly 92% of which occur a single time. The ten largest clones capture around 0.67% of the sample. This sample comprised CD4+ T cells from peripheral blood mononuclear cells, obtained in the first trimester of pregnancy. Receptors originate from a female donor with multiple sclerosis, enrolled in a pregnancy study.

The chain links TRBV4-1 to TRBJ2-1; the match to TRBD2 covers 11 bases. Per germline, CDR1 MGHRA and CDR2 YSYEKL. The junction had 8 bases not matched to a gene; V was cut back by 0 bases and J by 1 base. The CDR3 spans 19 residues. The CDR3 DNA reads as TGCGCCAGCAGCCAAGATAGCGCTAGCGGGGGGCTATCCTACAATGAGCAGTTCTTC. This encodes CASSQDSASGGLSYNEQFF.

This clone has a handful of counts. The CDR3 sequence: CASSLGGGVKTQYF. The CDR3 DNA sequence: TGTGCCAGCAGCTTAGGGGGCGGGGTAAAGACCCAGTACTTC. The chain couples TRBV7-2 to TRBJ2-5; possible D gene TRBD2, 6 bases. V dropped 1 base and J dropped 6 bases, with 12 bases sitting between them. Germline V gene lookup returns CDR1 SGHTA and CDR2 FQGNSA. The CDR3 is 14 amino acids.

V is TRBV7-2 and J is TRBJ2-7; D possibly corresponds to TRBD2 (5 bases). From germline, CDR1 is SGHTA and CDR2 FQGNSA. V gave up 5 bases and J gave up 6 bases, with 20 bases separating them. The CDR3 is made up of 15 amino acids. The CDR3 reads CASSLLQRASAEQYF. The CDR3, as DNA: TGTGCCAGCAGCCTTCTACAGAGGGCGTCGGCCGAGCAGTACTTC.

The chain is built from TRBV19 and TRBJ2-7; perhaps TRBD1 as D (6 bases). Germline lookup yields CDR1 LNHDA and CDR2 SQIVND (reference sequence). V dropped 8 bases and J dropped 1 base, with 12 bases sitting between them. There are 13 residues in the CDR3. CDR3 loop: CASGETGSYEQYF. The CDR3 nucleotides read TGTGCCAGTGGGGAGACAGGTTCCTACGAGCAGTACTTC.

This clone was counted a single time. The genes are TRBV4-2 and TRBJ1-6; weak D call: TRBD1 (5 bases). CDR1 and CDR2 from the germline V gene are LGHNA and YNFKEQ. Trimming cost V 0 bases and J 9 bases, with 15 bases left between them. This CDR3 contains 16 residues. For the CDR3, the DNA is TGTGCCAGCAGCCAAGAGGCCAGGGCGATAATTTCACCCCTCCACTTT. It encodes CASSQEARAIISPLHF.

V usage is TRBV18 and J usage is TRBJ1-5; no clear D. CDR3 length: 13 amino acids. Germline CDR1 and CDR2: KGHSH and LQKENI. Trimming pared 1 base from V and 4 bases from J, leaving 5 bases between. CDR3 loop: CASSPLENQPQHF. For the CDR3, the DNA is TGTGCCAGCTCACCACTGGAGAATCAGCCCCAGCATTTT.

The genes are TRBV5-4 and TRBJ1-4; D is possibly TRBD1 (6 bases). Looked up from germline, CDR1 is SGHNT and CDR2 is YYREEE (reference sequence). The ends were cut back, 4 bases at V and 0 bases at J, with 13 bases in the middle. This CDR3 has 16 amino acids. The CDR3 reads CASSPGAGATNEKLFF. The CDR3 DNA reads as TGTGCCAGCAGCCCAGGGGCAGGTGCAACTAATGAAAAACTGTTTTTT.

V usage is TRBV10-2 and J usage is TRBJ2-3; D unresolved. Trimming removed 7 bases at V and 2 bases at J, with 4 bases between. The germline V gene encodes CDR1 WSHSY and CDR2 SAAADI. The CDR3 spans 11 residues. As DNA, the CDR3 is TGCGCCAGCACCTCCACAGATACGCAGTATTTT. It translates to CASTSTDTQYF.

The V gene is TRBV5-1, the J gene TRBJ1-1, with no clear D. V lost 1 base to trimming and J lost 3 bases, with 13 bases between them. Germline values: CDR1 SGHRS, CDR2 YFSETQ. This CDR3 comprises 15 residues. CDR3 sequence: CASSLSHSSDTEAFF. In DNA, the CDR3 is TGCGCCAGCAGCTTGTCGCACAGCTCGGACACTGAAGCTTTCTTT.

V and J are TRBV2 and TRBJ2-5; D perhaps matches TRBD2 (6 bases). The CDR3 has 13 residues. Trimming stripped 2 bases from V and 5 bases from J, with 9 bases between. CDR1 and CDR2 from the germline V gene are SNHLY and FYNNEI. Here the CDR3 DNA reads TGTGCCAGCAGTGAAAGGGAGGCCGAGACCCAGTACTTC. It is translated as CASSEREAETQYF.